This T cell receptor (beta chain) is drawn from a study of blood T cell repertoires in COVID-19. Study details: The United States, Italy and Spain were the sources of the acute and convalescent COVID-19 samples. In each case, the material was cDNA or gDNA derived from T cells, B-cell-depleted T cells, or PBMCs.

In the original analysis: It was from reference gene primer amplification that nucleated cell counts were estimated. Only in-frame clones appear in the TCRdb table, and some are missing; sequencing was by immunoSEQ multiplex PCR. V and J calls and clone size follow that table, whereas D and trimming were derived from the DNA. There are approximately 270,000 clones in the sample; around nine tenths occur only once, and 3% lies in the top ten. CDR3 length: 14 amino acids. Germline V gene lookup returns CDR1 SNHLY and CDR2 FYNNEI. Losses at the gene ends were 5 bases for V and 6 bases for J; bases not matched to a gene: 5. This clone occurred once.

Sequenced input: peripheral blood. The chain couples TRBV2 to TRBJ2-7; 12 nucleotides match TRBD2. The clonotype originates from a man between 18 and 29 years old with active or convalescent COVID-19. The chain's CDR3 is CASSSSGRAGEQYF. The CDR3 nucleotides are TGTGCCAGCAGTTCTAGCGGGAGGGCAGGCGAGCAGTACTTC. Complete variable domain (other parts from reference TRBV2 and TRBJ2-7): EPEVTQTPSHQVTQMGQEVILRCVPISNHLYFYWYRQILGQKVEFLVSFYNNEISEKSEIFDDQFSVERPDGSNFTLKIRSTKLEDSAMYFCASSSSGRAGEQYFGPGTRLTVT.